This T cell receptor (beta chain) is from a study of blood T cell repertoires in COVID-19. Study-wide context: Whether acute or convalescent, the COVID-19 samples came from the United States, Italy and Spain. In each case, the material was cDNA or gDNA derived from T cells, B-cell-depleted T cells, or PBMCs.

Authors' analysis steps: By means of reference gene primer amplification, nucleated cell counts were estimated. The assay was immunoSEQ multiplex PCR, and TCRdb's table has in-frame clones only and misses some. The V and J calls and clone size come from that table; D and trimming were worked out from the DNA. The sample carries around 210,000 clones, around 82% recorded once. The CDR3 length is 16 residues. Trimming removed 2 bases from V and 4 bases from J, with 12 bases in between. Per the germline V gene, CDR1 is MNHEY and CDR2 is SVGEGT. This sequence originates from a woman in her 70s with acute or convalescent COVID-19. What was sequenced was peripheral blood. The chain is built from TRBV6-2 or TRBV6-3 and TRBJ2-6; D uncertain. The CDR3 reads CASSYSIPSGANVLTF. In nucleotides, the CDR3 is TGTGCCAGCAGTTACAGCATCCCCTCCGGGGCCAACGTCCTGACTTTC.